These 30 T cell receptor beta chains share one sample of origin, sequenced in a study of shared clonotypes between healthy human individuals. Here immunoSEQ multiplex PCR was the method, and the copy in TCRdb shows in-frame clones only, minus some. The sample shows over a million clones, 70% to 80% of them seen only once. The material sequenced was memory CD4+ T cells sorted from blood. Documented subset: CD45RA-negative fraction. All receptors come from a man younger than 30 in good health.

V usage is TRBV2 and J usage is TRBJ2-7; D is uncertain. Germline-derived CDR1 and CDR2 are SNHLY and FYNNEI. The CDR3 is made up of 15 amino acids. The V end was cut by 6 bases, the J end by 4 bases, with 19 bases between. CDR3 bases: TGTGCCAGCAGCCTCAGACTCGCGCCAACGTACGAGCAGTACTTC. Protein: CASSLRLAPTYEQYF. The whole variable domain, remainder taken from reference TRBV2 and TRBJ2-7, is EPEVTQTPSHQVTQMGQEVILRCVPISNHLYFYWYRQILGQKVEFLVSFYNNEISEKSEIFDDQFSVERPDGSNFTLKIRSTKLEDSAMYFCASSLRLAPTYEQYFGPGTRLTVT.

This chain links TRBV6-1 with TRBJ1-6, with 7 positions matching TRBD1. The CDR3 is 14 amino acids. Germline values: CDR1 MNHNS, CDR2 SASEGT. The V gene end was trimmed by 9 bases and the J gene end by 4 bases; junction bases not matched to a gene: 6. The CDR3 reads CASRDSRYNSPLHF. In nucleotides, the CDR3 is TGTGCCAGTAGGGACAGCCGTTATAATTCACCCCTCCACTTT.

The chain is built from TRBV29-1 and TRBJ2-7; D is possibly TRBD2 (6 bases). The CDR3 has 12 amino acids. Trimming shortened V by 6 bases and J by 5 bases, and 14 bases separated the two germline ends. The germline gives CDR1 SQVTM, CDR2 ANQGSEA. CDR3: CSVNTGSNEQYF. The CDR3, as DNA: TGCAGCGTCAATACCGGGAGTAACGAGCAGTACTTC.

Here the CDR3 DNA reads TGTGCCAGCAGGAGAACAGGGTGGGCCCAGAACGAAAAACTGTTTTTT. Its protein product is CASRRTGWAQNEKLFF. V usage is TRBV2 and J usage is TRBJ1-4; tentatively, D is TRBD1 (6 bases). Looked up from germline, CDR1 is SNHLY and CDR2 is FYNNEI. CDR3 length: 16 amino acids. V lost 6 bases, J lost 8 bases, and 22 bases lay in between. Based on the CDR3 plus reference TRBV2 and TRBJ1-4, the full variable domain is EPEVTQTPSHQVTQMGQEVILRCVPISNHLYFYWYRQILGQKVEFLVSFYNNEISEKSEIFDDQFSVERPDGSNFTLKIRSTKLEDSAMYFCASRRTGWAQNEKLFFGSGTQLSVL.

The CDR3 sequence: CASTLHRDRASGYTF. For the CDR3, the DNA is TGTGCCAGCACCCTTCACAGGGACAGGGCGAGTGGCTACACCTTC. The chain employs TRBV2 and TRBJ1-2; 9 bases fit TRBD1. CDR3 length equals 15 residues. Losses at the gene ends were 7 bases for V and 7 bases for J; bases not matched to a gene: 13. Germline V gene sequence: CDR1 SNHLY, CDR2 FYNNEI.

The chain joins TRBV10-3 to TRBJ1-1; TRBD1 agrees at 9 bases. The length of the CDR3 is 12 residues. After removal of 8 bases from V and 6 bases from J, the junction contained 4 bases not matched to a gene. The germline gives CDR1 ENHRY, CDR2 SYGVKD. The CDR3 coding sequence is TGTGCCATCGGCTGGACAGGGGCTGAAGCTTTCTTT. Amino acids: CAIGWTGAEAFF.

This clone has only a few counts. The same CDR3 also results from other DNA sequences found in this sample. The chain carries TRBV19 and TRBJ1-1; possibly TRBD1 for D (6 bases). The CDR3 totals 14 residues. V gave up 4 bases and J gave up 0 bases, with 9 bases separating them. CDR1 is LNHDA and CDR2 is SQIVND in the germline V gene (reference sequence). The CDR3 region is CASSTTGMNTEAFF. The CDR3 DNA is TGTGCCAGTAGTACCACAGGGATGAACACTGAAGCTTTCTTT.

V and J are TRBV9 and TRBJ2-1; tentatively, D is TRBD2 (7 bases). V shed 3 bases and J shed 4 bases, with 20 bases lying between them. This CDR3 contains 17 residues. Germline lookup yields CDR1 SGDLS and CDR2 YYNGEE. CDR3 sequence reads: CASSANPRGAVYNEQFF. CDR3 bases: TGTGCCAGCAGCGCCAATCCTCGGGGGGCCGTTTACAATGAGCAGTTCTTC.

Here the CDR3 DNA reads TGTGCCAGCAGCCCGCTACTGGGGAAGCGCGAGACCCAGTACTTC. This encodes CASSPLLGKRETQYF. This chain joins TRBV11-2 and TRBJ2-5; no clear D gene. The CDR3 loop spans 15 amino acids. CDR1 SGHAT and CDR2 FQNNGV come from the germline V gene. The ends were cut back, 5 bases at V and 5 bases at J, with 18 bases in the middle.

As for this clone: A read error may explain this, as a much larger clone is one base away. This chain joins TRBV7-3 and TRBJ2-7; D is possibly TRBD2 (6 bases). Trimming took off 0 bases at V and 3 bases at J, with 6 bases between the two ends. The CDR3 sequence is 13 residues long. Germline CDR1 SGHTA, CDR2 FQGTGA. This chain's CDR3 is CASSLTGGYEQYF. The CDR3 nucleotides are TGTGCCAGCAGCTTAACGGGGGGCTACGAGCAGTACTTC. Complete variable domain (other parts from reference TRBV7-3 and TRBJ2-7): GAGVSQTPSNKVTEKGKYVELRCDPISGHTALYWYRQSLGQGPEFLIYFQGTGAADDSGLPNDRFFAVRPEGSVSTLKIQRTERGDSAVYLCASSLTGGYEQYFGPGTRLTVT.

This rearrangement joins TRBV19 to TRBJ1-2; a possible D gene is TRBD1 (6 bases). Trimming cost V 5 bases and J 2 bases, with 12 bases left between them. Looked up from germline, CDR1 is LNHDA and CDR2 is SQIVND (reference sequence). The CDR3 is made up of 14 amino acids. The CDR3 bases are TGTGCCAGTAGTTGGGGGCAGGTGAACTATGGCTACACCTTC. Translation: CASSWGQVNYGYTF.

V is TRBV5-1 and J is TRBJ2-1; D is unclear. V lost 2 bases and J lost 6, with 15 bases in between. In germline, CDR1 is SGHRS, CDR2 YFSETQ. The CDR3 loop spans 15 amino acids. Here the CDR3 DNA reads TGCGCCAGCAGCTTATTACCTGGGGATATCAATGAGCAGTTCTTC. Amino acid sequence: CASSLLPGDINEQFF.

This clone came up once. The chain couples TRBV4-1 to TRBJ2-3; no reliable D call. V lost 2 bases and J 1 base, leaving 4 bases between the germline ends. There are 13 residues in the CDR3. Germline lookup yields CDR1 MGHRA and CDR2 YSYEKL. DNA for the CDR3: TGCGCCAGCAGCCAAACAGGCACAGATACGCAGTATTTT. It specifies CASSQTGTDTQYF.

The gene calls are TRBV30 and TRBJ2-5; D unresolved. V was pared by 2 bases and J by 2 bases, with 6 bases between. In germline, CDR1 is GTSNPN, CDR2 SVGIG (reference sequence). The CDR3 runs 12 residues. The CDR3 region has the DNA TGTGCCTGGAGTTGGGGACAAGAGACCCAGTACTTC. Translation: CAWSWGQETQYF.

As to this clone: A junction boundary mismatches the germline segment, possibly from a read error. The CDR3 nucleotides are TGTGCTAGCAGCTTAACGGCAACCTACGAGCAGTACTTC. This gives the protein CASSLTATYEQYF. This rearrangement joins TRBV7-7 to TRBJ2-7; no definite D call. CDR1 SSHAT and CDR2 FNYEAQ come from the germline V gene (reference sequence). The CDR3 loop spans 13 amino acids.

The V and J genes are TRBV5-4 and TRBJ2-1, with no clear D. V lost 1 base and J 11 bases, leaving 10 bases between the germline ends. The CDR3 is made up of 12 amino acids. Germline V gene sequence: CDR1 SGHNT, CDR2 YYREEE (reference sequence). The CDR3 region has the DNA TGTGCCAGCAGCTTGCAAGCCCTCCAGCAGTTCTTC. This codes for CASSLQALQQFF.

V gene TRBV10-3 combines with J gene TRBJ2-1; 10 bases map to TRBD1. J gave up 0 bases and V 6 bases, and 5 bases lay outside the gene matches. This CDR3 spans 16 amino acids. Germline-derived CDR1 and CDR2 are ENHRY and SYGVKD. The chain's CDR3 is CAIRGGQGSSYNEQFF. The CDR3 DNA reads as TGTGCCATCAGGGGGGGACAGGGGAGCTCCTACAATGAGCAGTTCTTC.

This clone was observed a handful of times. This chain joins TRBV11-2 and TRBJ2-4; D gene uncertain. Trimming removed 0 bases at V and 0 bases at J, with 6 bases between. Per the germline V gene, CDR1 is SGHAT and CDR2 is FQNNGV. This CDR3 region has 15 residues. CDR3 sequence reads: CASSLDGLAKNIQYF. Written as DNA, the CDR3 is TGTGCCAGCAGCTTAGACGGGCTAGCCAAAAACATTCAGTACTTC.

For this clone: One end of the junction varies from germline; a read error may be responsible. The chain combines TRBV6-1 with TRBJ2-5; 12 nucleotides match TRBD2. Germline loops: CDR1 MNHNS, CDR2 SASEGT. CDR3 length equals 14 residues. CDR3 coding DNA: TGTGCCAGCAGTGGGACTAGCGGGAAAGAGACCCGGTACTTC. The encoded protein is CASSGTSGKETRYF.

CDR3 bases: TGTGCCAGTAGAACGAGGGGAAAGAGCACTGAAGCTTTCTTT. Translating it yields CASRTRGKSTEAFF. This rearrangement joins TRBV19 to TRBJ1-1; TRBD1 might be the D (5 bases). Germline V CDR1 and CDR2: LNHDA, SQIVND (reference sequence). Trimming pared 6 bases from V and 4 bases from J, leaving 15 bases between. This CDR3 spans 14 amino acids. The entire variable domain, with the rest obtained from reference TRBV19 and TRBJ1-1, is as follows: DGGITQSPKYLFRKEGQNVTLSCEQNLNHDAMYWYRQDPGQGLRLIYYSQIVNDFQKGDIAEGYSVSREKKESFPLTVTSAQKNPTAFYLCASRTRGKSTEAFFGQGTRLTVV.

The CDR3 region is CASSFRGAGSYNEQFF. DNA of the CDR3: TGTGCCAGCAGCTTTCGGGGGGCAGGGTCCTACAATGAGCAGTTCTTC. V is TRBV11-2 and J is TRBJ2-1, with D possibly being TRBD2 (7 bases). V was shortened by 3 bases and J by 1 base, with 13 bases between the two germline ends. The germline CDR1 and CDR2 sequences are SGHAT and FQNNGV. The CDR3 loop spans 16 amino acids.

V is TRBV7-8 and J is TRBJ2-1, with 11 nucleotides matching TRBD2. There are 15 residues in the CDR3. Trimming cost V 8 bases and J 5 bases; bases outside gene matches: 8. CDR1 is SGHVS, CDR2 FQNEAQ, per germline. This CDR3 reads CASRDLAGGNNEQFF. The CDR3, as DNA: TGTGCCAGCCGCGATCTAGCGGGGGGCAACAATGAGCAGTTCTTC.

This clone was seen only a few times. The chain combines TRBV7-8 with TRBJ1-4, with unresolved D. V was pared by 5 bases and J by 0 bases, with 13 bases between. Per germline, CDR1 SGHVS and CDR2 FQNEAQ. The CDR3 is 16 amino acids. The CDR3 reads CASSLRLASTNEKLFF. DNA of the CDR3: TGTGCCAGCAGCCTGAGGCTGGCGTCAACTAATGAAAAACTGTTTTTT.

With regard to this clone: Its ends do not fully match the called genes, so a read error is possible. V is TRBV7-7 and J is TRBJ2-1, with 8 bases that match TRBD2. CDR3 length equals 15 residues. Germline V CDR1 and CDR2: SSHAT, FNYEAQ (reference sequence). For the CDR3, the DNA is TGTGCTAGCAGCCTGACTAGCGCCTTAGGTGGTGAGCAGTTCTTC. Its translation: CASSLTSALGGEQFF.

The chain carries TRBV7-9 and TRBJ1-2, with TRBD1 as a possible D gene (6 bases). CDR3 size: 15 residues. Looked up from germline, CDR1 is SEHNR and CDR2 is FQNEAQ (reference sequence). The V and J ends lost 5 bases and 8 bases respectively, with 21 bases between them. The CDR3 here is CASSPSAGSGAGYTF. The CDR3 region has the DNA TGTGCCAGCAGCCCTAGTGCAGGTTCAGGGGCGGGCTACACCTTC.

In this sample, this clone turned up many times. The rearrangement uses TRBV27 and TRBJ1-2; D not certain. The CDR3 length is 14 residues. Germline V CDR1 and CDR2: MNHEY, SMNVEV (reference sequence). V shed 0 bases and J shed 4 bases, with 9 bases lying between them. CDR3 in amino acids: CASSLSTVGYGYTF. In nucleotides, the CDR3 is TGTGCCAGCAGTTTATCTACGGTGGGCTATGGCTACACCTTC.

The gene calls are TRBV7-9 and TRBJ2-1; 15 nucleotides agree with TRBD2. The CDR3 contains 17 residues. Losses at the gene ends were 1 base for V and 3 bases for J; bases not matched to a gene: 1. Germline CDR1 reads SEHNR; CDR2 reads FQNEAQ (reference sequence). CDR3 coding DNA: TGTGCCAGCAGCTTAGGGACTAGCGGGGGGGTCTACAATGAGCAGTTCTTC. Residues: CASSLGTSGGVYNEQFF.

The V call is TRBV2, the J call TRBJ1-5; D is ambiguous. V lost 4 bases, J lost 0 bases, and 7 bases lay in between. Per germline, CDR1 SNHLY and CDR2 FYNNEI. CDR3 length equals 14 residues. As DNA, the CDR3 is TGTGCCAGCAGTGGAGAATATAGCAATCAGCCCCAGCATTTT. The encoded protein is CASSGEYSNQPQHF.

V is TRBV7-6 and J is TRBJ2-7, with 8 positions matching TRBD2. The junction had 11 bases not matched to a gene; V was cut back by 5 bases and J by 2 bases. Germline loops: CDR1 SGHVS, CDR2 FNYEAQ. The CDR3 sequence is 16 residues long. CDR3 bases: TGTGCCAGCAGCCCGCACGGACTAGCTGGGACCTACGAGCAGTACTTC. It is translated as CASSPHGLAGTYEQYF.

The V and J genes are TRBV5-1 and TRBJ1-2; weak D call: TRBD1 (5 bases). Germline-derived CDR1 and CDR2 are SGHRS and YFSETQ. V was trimmed by 4 bases and J by 3 bases, leaving 10 bases between them. CDR3 length: 13 residues. The CDR3 DNA reads TGCGCCAGCAGCCGCGACAGATACTATGGCTACACCTTC. It specifies CASSRDRYYGYTF. Complete variable domain (other parts from reference TRBV5-1 and TRBJ1-2): KAGVTQTPRYLIKTRGQQVTLSCSPISGHRSVSWYQQTPGQGLQFLFEYFSETQRNKGNFPGRFSGRQFSNSRSEMNVSTLELGDSALYLCASSRDRYYGYTFGSGTRLTVV.